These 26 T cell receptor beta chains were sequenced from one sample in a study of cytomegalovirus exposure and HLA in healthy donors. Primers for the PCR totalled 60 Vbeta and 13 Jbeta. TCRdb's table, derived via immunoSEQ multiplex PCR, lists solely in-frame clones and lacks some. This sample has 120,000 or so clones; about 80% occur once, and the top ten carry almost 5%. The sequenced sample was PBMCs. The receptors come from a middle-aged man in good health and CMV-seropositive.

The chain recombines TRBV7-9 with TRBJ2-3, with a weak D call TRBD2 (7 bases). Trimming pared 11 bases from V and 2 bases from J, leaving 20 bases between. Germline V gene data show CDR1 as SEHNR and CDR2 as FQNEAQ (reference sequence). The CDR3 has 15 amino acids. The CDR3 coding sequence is TGTGCCGGGAGCGAGGGGGGGAACCCCACAGATACGCAGTATTTT. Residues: CAGSEGGNPTDTQYF.

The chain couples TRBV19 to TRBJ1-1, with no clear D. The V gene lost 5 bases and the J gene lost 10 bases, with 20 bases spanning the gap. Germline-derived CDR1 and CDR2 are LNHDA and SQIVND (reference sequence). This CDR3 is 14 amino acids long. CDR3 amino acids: CASSAPGRFGGAFF. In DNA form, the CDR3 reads TGTGCCAGTAGTGCCCCCGGGAGATTTGGTGGAGCTTTCTTT.

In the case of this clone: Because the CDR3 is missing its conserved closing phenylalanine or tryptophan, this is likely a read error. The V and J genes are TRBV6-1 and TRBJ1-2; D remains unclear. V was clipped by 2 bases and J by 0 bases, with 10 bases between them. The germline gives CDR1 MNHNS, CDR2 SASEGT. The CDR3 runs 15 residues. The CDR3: CASSEKGGANYGYTL. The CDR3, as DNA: TGTGCCAGCAGTGAAAAGGGTGGGGCTAACTATGGCTACACCCTC.

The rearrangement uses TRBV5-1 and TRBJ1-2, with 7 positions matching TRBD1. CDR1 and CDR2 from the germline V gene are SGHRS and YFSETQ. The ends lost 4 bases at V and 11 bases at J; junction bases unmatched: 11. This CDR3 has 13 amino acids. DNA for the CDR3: TGCGCCAGCAGCGACGGGGACAGCTCAGGTTACACCTTC. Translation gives CASSDGDSSGYTF. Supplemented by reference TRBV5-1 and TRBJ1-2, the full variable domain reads KAGVTQTPRYLIKTRGQQVTLSCSPISGHRSVSWYQQTPGQGLQFLFEYFSETQRNKGNFPGRFSGRQFSNSRSEMNVSTLELGDSALYLCASSDGDSSGYTFGSGTRLTVV.

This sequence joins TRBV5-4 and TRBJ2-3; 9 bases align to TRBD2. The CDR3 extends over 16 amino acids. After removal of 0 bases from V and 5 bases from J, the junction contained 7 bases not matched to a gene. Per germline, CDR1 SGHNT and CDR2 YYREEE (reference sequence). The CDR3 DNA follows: TGTGCCAGCAGCTTGGACCCGGGACTAGCAGTAGATACGCAGTATTTT. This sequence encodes CASSLDPGLAVDTQYF.

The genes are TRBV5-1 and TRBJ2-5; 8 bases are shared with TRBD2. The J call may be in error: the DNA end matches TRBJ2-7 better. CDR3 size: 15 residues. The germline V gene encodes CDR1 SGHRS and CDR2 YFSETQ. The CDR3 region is CASSPAAGDLDEQYF. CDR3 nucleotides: TGCGCCAGCAGCCCCGCAGCGGGGGATCTGGACGAGCAGTACTTC.

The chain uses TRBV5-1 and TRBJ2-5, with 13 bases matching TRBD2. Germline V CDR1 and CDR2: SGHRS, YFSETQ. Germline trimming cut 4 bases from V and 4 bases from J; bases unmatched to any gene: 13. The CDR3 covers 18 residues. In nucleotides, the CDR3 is TGCGCCAGCAGCCGCTCTCTTGGGACTAGCGGGAATGCAGAGACCCAGTACTTC. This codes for CASSRSLGTSGNAETQYF.

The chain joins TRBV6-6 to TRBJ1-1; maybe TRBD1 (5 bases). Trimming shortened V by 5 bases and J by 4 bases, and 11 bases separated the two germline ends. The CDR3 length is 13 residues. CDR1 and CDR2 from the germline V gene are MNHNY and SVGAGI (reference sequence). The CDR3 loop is CASSQGLGTEAFF. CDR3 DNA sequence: TGTGCCAGCAGTCAGGGTCTGGGCACTGAAGCTTTCTTT.

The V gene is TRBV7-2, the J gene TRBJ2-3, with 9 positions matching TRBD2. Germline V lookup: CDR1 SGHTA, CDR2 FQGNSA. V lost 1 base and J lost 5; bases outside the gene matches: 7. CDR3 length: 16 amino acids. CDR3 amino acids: CASSLEWRGGRDTQYF. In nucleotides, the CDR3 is TGTGCCAGCAGCTTAGAGTGGCGGGGGGGAAGAGATACGCAGTATTTT.

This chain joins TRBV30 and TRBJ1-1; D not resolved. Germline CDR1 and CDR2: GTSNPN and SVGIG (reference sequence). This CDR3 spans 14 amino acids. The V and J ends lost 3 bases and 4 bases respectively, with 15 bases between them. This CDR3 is CAWRASGGSTEAFF. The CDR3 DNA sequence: TGTGCCTGGAGGGCGTCGGGAGGGAGCACTGAAGCTTTCTTT.

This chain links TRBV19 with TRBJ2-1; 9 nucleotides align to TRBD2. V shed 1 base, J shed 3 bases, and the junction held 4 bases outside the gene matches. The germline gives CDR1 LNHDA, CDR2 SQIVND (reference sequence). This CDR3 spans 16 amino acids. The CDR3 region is CASSIGASGIYNEQFF. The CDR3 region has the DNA TGTGCCAGTAGTATAGGGGCTAGCGGGATCTACAATGAGCAGTTCTTC.

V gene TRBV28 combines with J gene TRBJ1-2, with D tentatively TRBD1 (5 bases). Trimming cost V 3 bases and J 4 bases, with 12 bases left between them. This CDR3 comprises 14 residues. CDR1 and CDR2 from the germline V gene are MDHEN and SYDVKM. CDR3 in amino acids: CASSLGQETYGYTF. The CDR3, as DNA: TGTGCCAGCAGTTTGGGGCAGGAAACCTATGGCTACACCTTC.

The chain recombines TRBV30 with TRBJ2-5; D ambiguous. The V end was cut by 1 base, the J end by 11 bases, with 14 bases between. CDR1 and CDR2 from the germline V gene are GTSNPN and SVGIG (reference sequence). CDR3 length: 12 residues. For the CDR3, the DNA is TGTGCCTGGAGTGACAATACGAATTGGCAGTACTTC. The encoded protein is CAWSDNTNWQYF.

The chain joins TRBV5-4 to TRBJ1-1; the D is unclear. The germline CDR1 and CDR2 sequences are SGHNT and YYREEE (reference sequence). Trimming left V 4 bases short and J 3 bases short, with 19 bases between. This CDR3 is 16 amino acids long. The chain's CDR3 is CASSRVGRRGDTEAFF. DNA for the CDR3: TGTGCCAGCAGCCGTGTTGGTAGGCGGGGAGACACTGAAGCTTTCTTT.

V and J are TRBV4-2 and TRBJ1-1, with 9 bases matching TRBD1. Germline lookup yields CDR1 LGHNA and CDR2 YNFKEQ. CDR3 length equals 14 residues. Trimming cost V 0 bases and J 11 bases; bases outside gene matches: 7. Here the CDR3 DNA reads TGTGCCAGCAGCCAAGAAATCAATGGACAGGGGGCTTTCTTT. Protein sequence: CASSQEINGQGAFF.

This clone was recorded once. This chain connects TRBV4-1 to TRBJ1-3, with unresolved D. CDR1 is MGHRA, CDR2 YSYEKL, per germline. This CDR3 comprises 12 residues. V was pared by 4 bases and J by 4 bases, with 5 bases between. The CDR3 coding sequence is TGCGCCAGCAGCCCGAGAGGAAACACCATATATTTT. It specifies CASSPRGNTIYF.

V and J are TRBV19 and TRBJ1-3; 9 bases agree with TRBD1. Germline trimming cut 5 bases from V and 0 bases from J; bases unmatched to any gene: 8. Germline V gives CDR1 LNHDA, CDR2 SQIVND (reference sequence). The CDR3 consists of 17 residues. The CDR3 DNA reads TGTGCCAGTAGTGCAAGCGGGACAGGGCACTCTGGAAACACCATATATTTT. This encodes CASSASGTGHSGNTIYF.

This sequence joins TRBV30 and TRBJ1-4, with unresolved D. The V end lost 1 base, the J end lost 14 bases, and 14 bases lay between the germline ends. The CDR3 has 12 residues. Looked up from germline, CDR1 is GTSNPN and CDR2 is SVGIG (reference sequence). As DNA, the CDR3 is TGTGCCTGGAGTGGGCAGGAAGAACGGCTGTTTTTT. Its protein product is CAWSGQEERLFF.

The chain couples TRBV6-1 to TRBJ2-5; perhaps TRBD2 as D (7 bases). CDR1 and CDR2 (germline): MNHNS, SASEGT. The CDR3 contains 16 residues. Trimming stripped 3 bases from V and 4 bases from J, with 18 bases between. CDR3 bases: TGTGCCAGCAGTGAGGAGGGGGGGCCTAAGGGAGAGACCCAGTACTTC. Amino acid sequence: CASSEEGGPKGETQYF.

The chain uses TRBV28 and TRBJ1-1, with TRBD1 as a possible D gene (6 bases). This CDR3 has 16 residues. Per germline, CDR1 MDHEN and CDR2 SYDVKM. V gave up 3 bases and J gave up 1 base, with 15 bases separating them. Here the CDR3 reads CASSFVNDRWNTEAFF. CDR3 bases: TGTGCCAGCAGTTTTGTAAACGACAGGTGGAACACTGAAGCTTTCTTT.

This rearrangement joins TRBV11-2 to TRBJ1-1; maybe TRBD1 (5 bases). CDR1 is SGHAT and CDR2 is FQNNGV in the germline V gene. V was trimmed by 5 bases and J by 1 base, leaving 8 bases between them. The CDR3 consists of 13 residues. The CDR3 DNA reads TGTGCCAGCAGCACACAGGAGAACACTGAAGCTTTCTTT. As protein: CASSTQENTEAFF.

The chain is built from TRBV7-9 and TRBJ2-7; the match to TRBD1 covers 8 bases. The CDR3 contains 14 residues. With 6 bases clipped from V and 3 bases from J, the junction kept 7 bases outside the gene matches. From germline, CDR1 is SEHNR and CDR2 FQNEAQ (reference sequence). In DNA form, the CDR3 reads TGTGCCAGCAGTTTCGGGACAGGAAACTACGAGCAGTACTTC. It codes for CASSFGTGNYEQYF. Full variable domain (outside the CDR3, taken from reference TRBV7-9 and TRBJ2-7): DTGVSQNPRHKITKRGQNVTFRCDPISEHNRLYWYRQTLGQGPEFLTYFQNEAQLEKSRLLSDRFSAERPKGSFSTLEIQRTEQGDSAMYLCASSFGTGNYEQYFGPGTRLTVT.

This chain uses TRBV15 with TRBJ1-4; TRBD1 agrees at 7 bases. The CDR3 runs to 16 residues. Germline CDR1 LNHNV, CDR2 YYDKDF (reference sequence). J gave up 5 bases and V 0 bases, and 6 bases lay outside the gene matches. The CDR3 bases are TGTGCCACCAGCAGAGATCCAACGACAGGGAATGAAAAACTGTTTTTT. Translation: CATSRDPTTGNEKLFF. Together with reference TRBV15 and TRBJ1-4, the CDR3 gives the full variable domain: DAMVIQNPRYQVTQFGKPVTLSCSQTLNHNVMYWYQQKSSQAPKLLFHYYDKDFNNEADTPDNFQSRRPNTSFCFLDIRSPGLGDTAMYLCATSRDPTTGNEKLFFGSGTQLSVL.

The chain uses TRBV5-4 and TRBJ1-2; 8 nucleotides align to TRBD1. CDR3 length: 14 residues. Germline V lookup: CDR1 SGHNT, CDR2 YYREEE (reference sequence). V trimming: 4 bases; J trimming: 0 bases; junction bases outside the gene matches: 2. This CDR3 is CASSPQGANYGYTF. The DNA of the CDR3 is TGTGCCAGCAGCCCACAGGGGGCTAACTATGGCTACACCTTC. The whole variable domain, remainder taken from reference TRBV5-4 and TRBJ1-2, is ETGVTQSPTHLIKTRGQQVTLRCSSQSGHNTVSWYQQALGQGPQFIFQYYREEENGRGNFPPRFSGLQFPNYSSELNVNALELDDSALYLCASSPQGANYGYTFGSGTRLTVV.

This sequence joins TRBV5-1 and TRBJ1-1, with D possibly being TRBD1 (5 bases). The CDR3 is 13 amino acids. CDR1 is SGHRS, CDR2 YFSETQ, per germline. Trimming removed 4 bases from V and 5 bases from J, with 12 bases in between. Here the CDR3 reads CASSPQVGTEAFF. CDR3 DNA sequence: TGCGCCAGCAGCCCACAGGTGGGGACTGAAGCTTTCTTT. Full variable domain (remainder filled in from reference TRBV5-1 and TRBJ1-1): KAGVTQTPRYLIKTRGQQVTLSCSPISGHRSVSWYQQTPGQGLQFLFEYFSETQRNKGNFPGRFSGRQFSNSRSEMNVSTLELGDSALYLCASSPQVGTEAFFGQGTRLTVV.

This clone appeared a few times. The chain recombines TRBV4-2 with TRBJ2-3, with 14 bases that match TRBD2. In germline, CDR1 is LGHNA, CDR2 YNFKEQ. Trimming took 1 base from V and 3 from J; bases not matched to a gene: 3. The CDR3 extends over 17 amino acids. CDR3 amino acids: CASSQGTSGGRTDTQYF. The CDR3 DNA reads TGTGCCAGCAGCCAAGGGACTAGCGGGGGGCGGACAGATACGCAGTATTTT.